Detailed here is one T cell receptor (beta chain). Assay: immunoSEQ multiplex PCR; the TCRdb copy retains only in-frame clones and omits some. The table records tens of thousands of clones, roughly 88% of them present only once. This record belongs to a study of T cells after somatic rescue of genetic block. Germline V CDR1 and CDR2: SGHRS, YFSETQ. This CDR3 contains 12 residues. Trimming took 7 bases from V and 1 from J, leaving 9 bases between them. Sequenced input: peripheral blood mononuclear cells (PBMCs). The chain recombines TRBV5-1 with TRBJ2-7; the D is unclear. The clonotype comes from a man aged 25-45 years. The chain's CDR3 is CASSSGSYEQYF. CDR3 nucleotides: TGCGCCAGCTCCTCCGGGTCCTACGAGCAGTACTTC.